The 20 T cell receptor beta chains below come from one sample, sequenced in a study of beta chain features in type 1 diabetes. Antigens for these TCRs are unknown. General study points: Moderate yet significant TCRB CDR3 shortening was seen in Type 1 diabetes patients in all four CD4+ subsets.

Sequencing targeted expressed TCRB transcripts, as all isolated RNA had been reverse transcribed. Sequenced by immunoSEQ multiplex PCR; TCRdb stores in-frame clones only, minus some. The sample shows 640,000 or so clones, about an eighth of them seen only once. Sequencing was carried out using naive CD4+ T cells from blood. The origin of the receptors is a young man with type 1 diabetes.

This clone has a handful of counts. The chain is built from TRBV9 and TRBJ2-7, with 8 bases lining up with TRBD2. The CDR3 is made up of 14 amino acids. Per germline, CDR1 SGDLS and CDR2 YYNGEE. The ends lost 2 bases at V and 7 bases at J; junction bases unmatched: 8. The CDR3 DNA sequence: TGTGCCAGCAGCGTTAGCGGGGCCGTGGGGGAGCAGTACTTC. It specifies CASSVSGAVGEQYF.

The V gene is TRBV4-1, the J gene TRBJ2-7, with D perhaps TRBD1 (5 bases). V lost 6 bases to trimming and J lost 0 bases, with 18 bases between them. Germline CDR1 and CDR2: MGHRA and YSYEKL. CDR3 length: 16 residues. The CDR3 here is CASSRHFEQDSYEQYF. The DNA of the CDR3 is TGCGCCAGCAGTCGACATTTTGAACAGGACTCCTACGAGCAGTACTTC.

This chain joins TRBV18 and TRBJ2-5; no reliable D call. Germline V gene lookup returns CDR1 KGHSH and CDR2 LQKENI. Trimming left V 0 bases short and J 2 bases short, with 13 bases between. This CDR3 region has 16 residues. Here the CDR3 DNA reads TGTGCCAGCTCACCACCGAAAGACTCTGCTCAAGAGACCCAGTACTTC. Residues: CASSPPKDSAQETQYF.

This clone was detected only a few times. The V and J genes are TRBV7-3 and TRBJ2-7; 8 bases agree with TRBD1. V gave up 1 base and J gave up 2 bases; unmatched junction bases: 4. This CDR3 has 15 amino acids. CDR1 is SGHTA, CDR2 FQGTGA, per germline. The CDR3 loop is CASSLRPGGTYEQYF. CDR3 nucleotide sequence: TGTGCCAGCAGCTTAAGGCCAGGGGGCACCTACGAGCAGTACTTC. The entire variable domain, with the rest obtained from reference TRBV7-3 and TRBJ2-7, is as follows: GAGVSQTPSNKVTEKGKYVELRCDPISGHTALYWYRQSLGQGPEFLIYFQGTGAADDSGLPNDRFFAVRPEGSVSTLKIQRTERGDSAVYLCASSLRPGGTYEQYFGPGTRLTVT.

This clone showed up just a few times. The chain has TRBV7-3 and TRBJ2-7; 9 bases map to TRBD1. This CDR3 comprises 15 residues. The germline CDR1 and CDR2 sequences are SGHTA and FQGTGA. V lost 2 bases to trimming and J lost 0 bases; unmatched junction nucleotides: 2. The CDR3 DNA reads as TGTGCCAGCAGCTTAGGGACAGGGCTCTCCTACGAGCAGTACTTC. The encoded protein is CASSLGTGLSYEQYF.

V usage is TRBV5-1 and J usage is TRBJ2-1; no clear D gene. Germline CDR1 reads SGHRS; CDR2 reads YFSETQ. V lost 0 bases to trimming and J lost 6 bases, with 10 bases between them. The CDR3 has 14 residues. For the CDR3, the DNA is TGCGCCAGCAGCTTGGTGTCAGGCCCCAATGAGCAGTTCTTC. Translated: CASSLVSGPNEQFF.

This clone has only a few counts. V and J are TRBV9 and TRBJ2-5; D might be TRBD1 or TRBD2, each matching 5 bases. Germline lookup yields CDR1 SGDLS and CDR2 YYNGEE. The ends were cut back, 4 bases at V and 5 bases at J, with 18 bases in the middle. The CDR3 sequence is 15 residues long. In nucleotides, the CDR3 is TGTGCCAGCAGCCCCAGACCGGGACCCGGGGAGACCCAGTACTTC. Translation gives CASSPRPGPGETQYF.

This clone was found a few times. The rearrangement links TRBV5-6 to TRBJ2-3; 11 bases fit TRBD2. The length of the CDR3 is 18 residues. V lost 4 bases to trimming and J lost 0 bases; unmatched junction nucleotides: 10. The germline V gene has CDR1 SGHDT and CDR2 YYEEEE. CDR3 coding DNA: TGTGCCAGCAGCCACACTAGCGGGGGTTGGGGTAGCACAGATACGCAGTATTTT. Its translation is CASSHTSGGWGSTDTQYF.

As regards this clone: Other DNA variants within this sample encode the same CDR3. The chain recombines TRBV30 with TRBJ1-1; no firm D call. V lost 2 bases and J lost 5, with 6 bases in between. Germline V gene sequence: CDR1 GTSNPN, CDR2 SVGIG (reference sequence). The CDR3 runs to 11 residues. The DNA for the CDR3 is TGTGCCTGGAGTCGGTGGACTGAAGCTTTCTTT. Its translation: CAWSRWTEAFF.

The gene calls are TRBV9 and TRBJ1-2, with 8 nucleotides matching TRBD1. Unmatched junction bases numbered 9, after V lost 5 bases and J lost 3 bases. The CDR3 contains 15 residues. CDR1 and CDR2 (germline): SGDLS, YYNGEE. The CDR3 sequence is CASRGQGRLDYGYTF. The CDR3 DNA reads TGTGCCAGCAGAGGACAGGGAAGGTTGGACTATGGCTACACCTTC.

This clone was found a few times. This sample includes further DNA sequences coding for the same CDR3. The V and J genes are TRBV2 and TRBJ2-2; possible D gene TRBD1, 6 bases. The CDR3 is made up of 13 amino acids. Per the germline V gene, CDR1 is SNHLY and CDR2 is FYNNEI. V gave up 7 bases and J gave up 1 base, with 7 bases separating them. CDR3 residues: CASTGQNTGELFF. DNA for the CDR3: TGTGCCAGCACGGGACAGAACACCGGGGAGCTGTTTTTT.

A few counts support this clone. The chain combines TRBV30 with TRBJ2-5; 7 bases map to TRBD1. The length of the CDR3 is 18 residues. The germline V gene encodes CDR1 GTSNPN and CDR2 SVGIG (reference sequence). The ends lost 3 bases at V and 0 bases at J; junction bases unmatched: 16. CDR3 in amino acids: CAWRGRGRGTGYQETQYF. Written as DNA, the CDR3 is TGTGCCTGGAGGGGAAGGGGGCGAGGTACGGGGTACCAAGAGACCCAGTACTTC. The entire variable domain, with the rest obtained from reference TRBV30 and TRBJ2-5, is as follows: SQTIHQWPATLVQPVGSPLSLECTVEGTSNPNLYWYRQAAGRGLQLLFYSVGIGQISSEVPQNLSASRPQDRQFILSSKKLLLSDSGFYLCAWRGRGRGTGYQETQYFGPGTRLLVL.

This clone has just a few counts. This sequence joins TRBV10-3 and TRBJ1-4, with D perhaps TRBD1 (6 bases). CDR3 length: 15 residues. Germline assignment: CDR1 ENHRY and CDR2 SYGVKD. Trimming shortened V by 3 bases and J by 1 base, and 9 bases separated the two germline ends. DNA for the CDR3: TGTGCCATCAGTGACGCACAGGGAACTAATGAAAAACTGTTTTTT. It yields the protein CAISDAQGTNEKLFF.

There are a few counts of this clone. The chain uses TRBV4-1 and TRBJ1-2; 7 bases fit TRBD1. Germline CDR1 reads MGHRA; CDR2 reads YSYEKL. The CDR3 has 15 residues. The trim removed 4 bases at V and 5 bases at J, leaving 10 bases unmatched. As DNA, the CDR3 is TGCGCCAGCAGCCGAACGGGTACAGGGGAATATGGCTACACCTTC. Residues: CASSRTGTGEYGYTF.

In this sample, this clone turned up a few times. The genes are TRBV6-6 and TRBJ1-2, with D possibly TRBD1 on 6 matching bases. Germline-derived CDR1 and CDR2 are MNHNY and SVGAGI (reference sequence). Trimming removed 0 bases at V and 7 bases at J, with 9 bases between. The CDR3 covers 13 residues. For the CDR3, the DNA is TGTGCCAGCAGTTACTCGGACAGCGGTGGCTACACCTTC. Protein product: CASSYSDSGGYTF.

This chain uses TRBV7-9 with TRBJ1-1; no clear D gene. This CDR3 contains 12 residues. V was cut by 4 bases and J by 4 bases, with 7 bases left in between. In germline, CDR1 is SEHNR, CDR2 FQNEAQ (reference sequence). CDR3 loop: CASSSGPTEAFF. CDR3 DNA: TGTGCCAGCAGCTCTGGGCCCACTGAAGCTTTCTTT.

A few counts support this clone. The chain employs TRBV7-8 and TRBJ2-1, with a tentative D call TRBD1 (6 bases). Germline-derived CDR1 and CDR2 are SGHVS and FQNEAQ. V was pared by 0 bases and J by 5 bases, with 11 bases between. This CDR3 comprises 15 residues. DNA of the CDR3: TGTGCCAGCAGCTTAGCCAGGGGCTTCGACAATGAGCAGTTCTTC. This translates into CASSLARGFDNEQFF.

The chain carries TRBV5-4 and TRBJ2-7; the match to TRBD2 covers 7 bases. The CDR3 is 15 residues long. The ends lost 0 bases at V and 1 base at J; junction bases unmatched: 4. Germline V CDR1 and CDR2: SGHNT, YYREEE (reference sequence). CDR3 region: CASSLGLADSYEQYF. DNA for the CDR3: TGTGCCAGCAGCTTGGGTCTAGCGGATTCCTACGAGCAGTACTTC.

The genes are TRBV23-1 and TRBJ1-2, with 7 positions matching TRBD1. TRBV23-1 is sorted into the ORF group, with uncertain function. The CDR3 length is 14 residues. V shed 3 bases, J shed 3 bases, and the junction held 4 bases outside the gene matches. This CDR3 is CASSHPGTDYGYTF. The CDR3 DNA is TGCGCCAGCAGTCACCCCGGGACAGACTATGGCTACACCTTC.

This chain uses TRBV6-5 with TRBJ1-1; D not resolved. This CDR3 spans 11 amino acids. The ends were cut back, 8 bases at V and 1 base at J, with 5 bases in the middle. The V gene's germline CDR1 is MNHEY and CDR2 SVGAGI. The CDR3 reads CASGRNTEAFF. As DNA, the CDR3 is TGTGCCAGCGGCAGGAACACTGAAGCTTTCTTT.